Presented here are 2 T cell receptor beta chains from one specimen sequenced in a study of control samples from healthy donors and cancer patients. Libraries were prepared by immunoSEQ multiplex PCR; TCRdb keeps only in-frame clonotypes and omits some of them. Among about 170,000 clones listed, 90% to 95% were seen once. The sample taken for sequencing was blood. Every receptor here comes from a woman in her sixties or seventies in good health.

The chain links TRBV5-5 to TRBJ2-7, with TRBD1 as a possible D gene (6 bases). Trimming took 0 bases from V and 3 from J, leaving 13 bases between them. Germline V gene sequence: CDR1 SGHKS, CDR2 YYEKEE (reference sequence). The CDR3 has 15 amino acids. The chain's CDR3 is CASSLAGTRNYEQYF. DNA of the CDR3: TGTGCCAGCAGCTTGGCTGGGACAAGAAACTACGAGCAGTACTTC.

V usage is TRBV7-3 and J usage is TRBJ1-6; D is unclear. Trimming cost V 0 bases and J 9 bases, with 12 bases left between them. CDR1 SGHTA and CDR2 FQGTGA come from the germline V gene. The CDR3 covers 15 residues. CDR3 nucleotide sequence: TGTGCCAGCAGCTTAACGCGAGACCTAATTTCACCCCTCCACTTT. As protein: CASSLTRDLISPLHF.